Listed here is a single T cell receptor (beta chain). Its matching antigen is unknown. The data were obtained in a study of T-cell memory formation after mild COVID-19. Study at large: Across donors, TCR clusters were largely donor specific.

The study's findings and limits: Contracting clones from day 15 to 85 had balanced CD4/CD8; later expanders favoured CD4+. Contracting CD4+ clones lay largely in CM and EM, with CD8+ ones residing in EMRA.

TCRdb re-called the 5' RACE reads through MiXCR, storing one row per CDR3 protein. The sample has 150,000 to 200,000 distinct CDR3 sequences, 31% seen once. Trimming removed 4 bases from V and 1 base from J, with 10 bases in between. The CDR3 consists of 13 residues. CDR1 is GTSNPN and CDR2 is SVGIG in the germline V gene (reference sequence). Sample: PBMCs or a T cell subset sorted from them (not recorded which). This clonotype was sampled from an adult woman who had mild COVID-19 (a few samples of this study predate the infection). Cell type and time point are not known. The chain carries TRBV30 and TRBJ1-1, with a possible D match to TRBD1 (5 bases). This CDR3 is CAWTPQGNTEAFF. CDR3 DNA sequence: TGTGCCTGGACCCCCCAGGGGAACACTGAAGCTTTCTTT.